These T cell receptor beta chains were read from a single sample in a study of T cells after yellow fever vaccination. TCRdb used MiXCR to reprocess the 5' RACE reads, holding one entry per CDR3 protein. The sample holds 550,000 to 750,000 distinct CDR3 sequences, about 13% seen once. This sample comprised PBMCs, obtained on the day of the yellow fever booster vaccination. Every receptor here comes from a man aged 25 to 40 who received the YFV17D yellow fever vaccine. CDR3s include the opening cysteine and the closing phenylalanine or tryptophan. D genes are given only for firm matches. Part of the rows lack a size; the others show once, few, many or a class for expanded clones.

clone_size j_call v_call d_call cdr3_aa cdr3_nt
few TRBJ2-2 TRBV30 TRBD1 CAWDRGIAGELFF TGTGCCTGGGACAGGGGGATCGCCGGGGAGCTGTTTTTT
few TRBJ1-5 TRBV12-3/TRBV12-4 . CASSRMSFADQPQHF TGTGCCAGCAGCCGAATGAGTTTTGCGGATCAGCCCCAGCATTTT
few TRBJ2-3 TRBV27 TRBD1 CASSSRTWDRAIDTQYF TGTGCCAGCAGTTCCAGAACGTGGGACAGGGCGATAGATACGCAGTATTTT
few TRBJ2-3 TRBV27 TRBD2 CASSHPSSGISTDTQYF TGTGCCAGCAGTCACCCCTCTAGCGGGATTAGCACAGATACGCAGTATTTT
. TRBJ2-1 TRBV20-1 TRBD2 CSARDSSGRGDEQFF TGCAGTGCTAGAGATAGCAGCGGGAGGGGGGATGAGCAGTTCTTC
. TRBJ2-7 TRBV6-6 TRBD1 CASEGATYEQYF TGTGCCAGCGAGGGGGCTACCTACGAGCAGTACTTC
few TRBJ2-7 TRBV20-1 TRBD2 CSATIAGGNYEQYF TGCAGTGCTACTATAGCGGGAGGGAACTACGAGCAGTACTTC
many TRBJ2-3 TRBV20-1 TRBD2 CSARAGTSVSTDTQYF TGCAGTGCTAGGGCCGGGACTAGCGTGAGCACAGATACGCAGTATTTT
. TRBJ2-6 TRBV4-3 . CASSQPGQTLSGANVLTF TGCGCCAGCAGCCAGCCGGGTCAAACTCTCTCTGGGGCCAACGTCCTGACTTTC
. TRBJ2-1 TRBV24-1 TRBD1 CATSDPGQGRRDEQFF TGTGCCACCAGTGACCCGGGACAGGGTCGGCGGGATGAGCAGTTCTTC
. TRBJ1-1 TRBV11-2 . CASFYGNTEAFF TGTGCCAGCTTTTACGGGAACACTGAAGCTTTCTTT
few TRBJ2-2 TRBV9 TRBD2 CASSPSRLAGVDGELFF TGTGCCAGCAGCCCTAGCCGACTAGCGGGAGTTGACGGGGAGCTGTTTTTT
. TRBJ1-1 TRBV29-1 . CSVGYRQNTEAFF TGCAGCGTTGGCTACCGACAGAACACTGAAGCTTTCTTT
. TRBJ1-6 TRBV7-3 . CASSLTGTRASPLHF TGTGCCAGCAGCTTAACAGGGACACGGGCTTCACCCCTCCACTTT
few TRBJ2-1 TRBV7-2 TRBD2 CASSLGGTRSNEQFF TGTGCCAGCAGCTTAGGTGGGACTAGGAGCAATGAGCAGTTCTTC
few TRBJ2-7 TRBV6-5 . CASSSTSNEQYF TGTGCCAGCAGTTCCACTTCTAACGAGCAGTACTTC
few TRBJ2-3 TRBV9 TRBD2 CASSGTYNSGRNTQYF TGTGCCAGCAGCGGGACTTACAATAGCGGGAGGAATACGCAGTATTTT
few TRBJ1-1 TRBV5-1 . CASGRDWGDTEAFF TGCGCCAGCGGCCGCGACTGGGGGGACACTGAAGCTTTCTTT
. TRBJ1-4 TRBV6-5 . CASSYYVTGTATNEKLFF TGTGCCAGCAGTTACTACGTGACCGGGACGGCAACTAATGAAAAACTGTTTTTT
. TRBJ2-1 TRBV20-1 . CSATSRPDGSSYNEQFF TGCAGTGCTACATCAAGGCCGGACGGTAGCTCCTACAATGAGCAGTTCTTC
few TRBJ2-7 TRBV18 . CASSPVGGGSYEQYF TGTGCCAGCTCACCAGTTGGAGGGGGTTCCTACGAGCAGTACTTC
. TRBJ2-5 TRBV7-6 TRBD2 CASSLTGLAGDLETQYF TGTGCCAGCAGCTTAACGGGACTAGCGGGAGACCTGGAGACCCAGTACTTC
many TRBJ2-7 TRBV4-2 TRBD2 CASSQDSGLAVTGYEQYF TGTGCCAGCAGCCAAGATTCGGGACTAGCGGTGACGGGGTACGAGCAGTACTTC
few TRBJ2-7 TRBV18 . CASSPKGDEQYF TGTGCCAGCTCACCAAAAGGGGACGAGCAGTACTTC
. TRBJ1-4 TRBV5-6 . CASSSSPGGTEKLFF TGTGCCAGCAGCTCCAGCCCGGGGGGTACTGAAAAACTGTTTTTT
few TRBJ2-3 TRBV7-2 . CASSLVLAGGGDTQYF TGTGCCAGCAGCTTAGTTTTAGCCGGCGGAGGGGATACGCAGTATTTT
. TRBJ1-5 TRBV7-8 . CASSFNAAANQPQHF TGTGCCAGCAGCTTTAATGCGGCAGCCAATCAGCCCCAGCATTTT
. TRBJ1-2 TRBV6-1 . CATLKRGEGRYGYTF TGTGCCACCTTGAAGCGGGGGGAGGGGCGCTATGGCTACACCTTC
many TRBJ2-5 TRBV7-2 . CASSSQTQETQYF TGTGCCAGCAGCTCACAGACACAAGAGACCCAGTACTTC
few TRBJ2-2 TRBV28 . CASSLYGPGGGELFF TGTGCCAGCAGTTTATACGGCCCCGGCGGCGGGGAGCTGTTTTTT
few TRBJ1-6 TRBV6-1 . CASSEALDRHSPLHF TGTGCCAGCAGTGAAGCCCTCGACAGACATTCACCCCTCCACTTT
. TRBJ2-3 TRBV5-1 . CASSLEIRDAQYF TGCGCCAGCAGCTTGGAGATTCGGGACGCACAGTATTTT
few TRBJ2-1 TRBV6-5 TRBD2 CASSYRGVVLAGGNEQFF TGTGCCAGCAGTTACCGCGGGGTAGTTCTAGCGGGGGGTAATGAGCAGTTCTTC
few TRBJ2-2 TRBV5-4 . CASSAGALTGELFF TGTGCCAGCAGCGCCGGGGCGCTCACCGGGGAGCTGTTTTTT
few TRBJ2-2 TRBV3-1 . CASSPPRSTGELFF TGTGCCAGCAGCCCCCCCCGCAGCACCGGGGAGCTGTTTTTT
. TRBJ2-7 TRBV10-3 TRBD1 CAISEHPGQGYEQYF TGTGCCATCAGTGAGCACCCGGGACAGGGCTACGAGCAGTACTTC
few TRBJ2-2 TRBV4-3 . CASSQARVTGGELFF TGCGCCAGCAGCCAAGCAAGGGTTACTGGCGGGGAGCTGTTTTTT
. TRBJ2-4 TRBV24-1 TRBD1 CATSDGQGDIQYF TGTGCCACTTCCGACGGACAGGGAGACATTCAGTACTTC
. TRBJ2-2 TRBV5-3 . CARGHGRTGELFF TGTGCCAGAGGACACGGGCGCACCGGGGAGCTGTTTTTT
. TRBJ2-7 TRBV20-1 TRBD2 CSARGTSGRSEGIGSYEQYF TGCAGTGCTAGGGGAACTAGCGGGAGGTCGGAAGGTATAGGGTCCTACGAGCAGTACTTC
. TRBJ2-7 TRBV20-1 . CSARDGDVSSYEQYF TGCAGTGCTAGAGATGGGGATGTTAGCTCCTACGAGCAGTACTTC
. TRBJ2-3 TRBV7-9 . CASSFQGSSTDTQYF TGTGCCAGCAGCTTCCAGGGTAGTAGCACAGATACGCAGTATTTT
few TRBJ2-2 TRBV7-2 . CASSLRPGGTGELFF TGTGCCAGCAGCTTACGGCCAGGTGGCACCGGGGAGCTGTTTTTT
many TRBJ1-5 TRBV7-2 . CASSLGPGHQPQHF TGTGCCAGCAGCTTAGGGCCGGGGCATCAGCCCCAGCATTTT
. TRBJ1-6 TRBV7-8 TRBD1 CASSLGQGTNSPLHF TGTGCCAGCAGCTTAGGACAGGGAACTAATTCACCCCTCCACTTT
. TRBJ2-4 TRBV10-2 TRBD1 CASSSPGQGKNIQYF TGCGCCAGCAGTAGTCCGGGACAGGGGAAAAACATTCAGTACTTC
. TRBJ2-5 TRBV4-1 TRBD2 CASRDIAGGVTQYF TGCGCCAGCAGAGATATAGCGGGAGGGGTGACCCAGTACTTC
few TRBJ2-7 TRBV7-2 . CASSFNGGSSYEQYF TGTGCCAGCAGCTTTAATGGGGGCAGCTCCTACGAGCAGTACTTC
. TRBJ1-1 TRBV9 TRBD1 CASSASPGQVGTEAFF TGTGCCAGCAGCGCGAGCCCGGGACAGGTTGGCACTGAAGCTTTCTTT
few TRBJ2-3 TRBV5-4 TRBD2 CASSKAGEGTDTQYF TGTGCCAGCAGTAAAGCGGGAGAGGGGACAGATACGCAGTATTTT
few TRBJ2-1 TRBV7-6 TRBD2 CASTEGLAGLNEQFF TGTGCCAGCACCGAGGGGCTAGCGGGATTAAATGAGCAGTTCTTC
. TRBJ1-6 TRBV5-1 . CASSLDGGSPLHF TGCGCCAGCAGCTTGGATGGGGGTTCACCCCTCCACTTT
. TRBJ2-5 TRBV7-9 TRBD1 CASSPRTGGQETQYF TGTGCCAGCAGCCCCCGGACAGGGGGACAAGAGACCCAGTACTTC
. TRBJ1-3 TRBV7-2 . CASSLEERNTIYF TGTGCCAGCAGCTTGGAAGAAAGGAACACCATATATTTT